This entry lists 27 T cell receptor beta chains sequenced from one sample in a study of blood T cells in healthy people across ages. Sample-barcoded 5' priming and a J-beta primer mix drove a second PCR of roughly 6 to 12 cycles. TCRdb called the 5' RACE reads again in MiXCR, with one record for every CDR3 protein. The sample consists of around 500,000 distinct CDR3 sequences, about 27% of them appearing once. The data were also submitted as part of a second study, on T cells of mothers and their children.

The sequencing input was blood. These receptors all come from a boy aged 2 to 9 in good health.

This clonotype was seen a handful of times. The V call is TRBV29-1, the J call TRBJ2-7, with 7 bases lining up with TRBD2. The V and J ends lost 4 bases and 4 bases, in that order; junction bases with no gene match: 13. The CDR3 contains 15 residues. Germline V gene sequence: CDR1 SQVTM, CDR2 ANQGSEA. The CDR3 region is CSVVLVRLAGYEQYF. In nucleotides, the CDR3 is TGCAGCGTTGTCTTGGTGAGACTAGCAGGGTACGAGCAGTACTTC.

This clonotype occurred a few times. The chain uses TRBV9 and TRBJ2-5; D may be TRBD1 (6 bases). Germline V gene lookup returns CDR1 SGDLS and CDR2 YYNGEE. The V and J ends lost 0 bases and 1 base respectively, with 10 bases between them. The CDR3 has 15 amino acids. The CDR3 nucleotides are TGTGCCAGCAGCGTAGAGAGGGACACCCAAGAGACCCAGTACTTC. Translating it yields CASSVERDTQETQYF.

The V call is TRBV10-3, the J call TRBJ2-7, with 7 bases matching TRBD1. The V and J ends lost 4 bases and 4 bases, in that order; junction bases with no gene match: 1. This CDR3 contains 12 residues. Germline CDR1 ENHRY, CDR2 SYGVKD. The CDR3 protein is CAISGQGYEQYF. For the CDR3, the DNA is TGTGCCATCAGTGGACAGGGTTACGAGCAGTACTTC.

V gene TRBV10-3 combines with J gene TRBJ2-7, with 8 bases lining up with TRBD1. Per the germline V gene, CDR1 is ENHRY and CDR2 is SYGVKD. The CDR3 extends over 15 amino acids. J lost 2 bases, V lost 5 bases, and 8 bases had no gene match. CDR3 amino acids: CAISSRDRRTYEQYF. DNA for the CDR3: TGTGCCATCAGTTCTAGGGACAGGCGTACCTACGAGCAGTACTTC.

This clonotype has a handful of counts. CDR3 amino acids: CASSPEGGRVRNEQFF. DNA of the CDR3: TGCGCCAGCAGCCCCGAGGGGGGGCGTGTTCGGAATGAGCAGTTCTTC. The V call is TRBV5-1, the J call TRBJ2-5; D is possibly TRBD2 (7 bases). The J call may be wrong; the DNA end is better matched by TRBJ2-1. From germline, CDR1 is SGHRS and CDR2 YFSETQ. The CDR3 consists of 16 residues.

The CDR3 reads CSARDSGSSNYEQFF. In nucleotides, the CDR3 is TGCAGTGCTAGAGATTCCGGTAGCTCTAACTATGAGCAGTTCTTC. The chain links TRBV20-1 to TRBJ2-1; D is undetermined. This CDR3 contains 15 residues. Germline assignment: CDR1 DFQATT and CDR2 SNEGSKA (reference sequence). Trimming removed 0 bases at V and 8 bases at J, with 17 bases between.

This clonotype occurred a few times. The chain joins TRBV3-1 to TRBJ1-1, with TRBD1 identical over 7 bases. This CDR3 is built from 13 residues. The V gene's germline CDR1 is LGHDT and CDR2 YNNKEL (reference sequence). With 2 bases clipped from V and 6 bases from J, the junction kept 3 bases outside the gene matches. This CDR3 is CASSQQGTAEAFF. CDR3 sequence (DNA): TGTGCCAGCAGCCAACAGGGGACAGCTGAAGCTTTCTTT.

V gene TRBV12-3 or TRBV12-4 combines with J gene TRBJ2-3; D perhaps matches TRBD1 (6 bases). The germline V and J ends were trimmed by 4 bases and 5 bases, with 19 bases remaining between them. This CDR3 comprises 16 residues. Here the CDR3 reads CASSYRELLVRDTQYF. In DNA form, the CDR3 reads TGTGCCAGCAGTTACAGGGAGTTGCTAGTCCGAGATACGCAGTATTTT.

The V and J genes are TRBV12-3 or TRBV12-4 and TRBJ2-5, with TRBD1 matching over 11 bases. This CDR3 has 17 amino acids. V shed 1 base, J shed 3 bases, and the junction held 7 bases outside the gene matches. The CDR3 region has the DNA TGTGCCAGCAGTTTAGATCAATGGACAGGGGGCGAAGAGACCCAGTACTTC. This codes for CASSLDQWTGGEETQYF.

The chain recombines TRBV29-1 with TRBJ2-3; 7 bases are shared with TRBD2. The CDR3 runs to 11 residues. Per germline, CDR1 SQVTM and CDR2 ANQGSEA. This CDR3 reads CTGGSSDTQYF. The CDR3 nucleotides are TGCACCGGCGGGAGCTCAGATACGCAGTATTTT.

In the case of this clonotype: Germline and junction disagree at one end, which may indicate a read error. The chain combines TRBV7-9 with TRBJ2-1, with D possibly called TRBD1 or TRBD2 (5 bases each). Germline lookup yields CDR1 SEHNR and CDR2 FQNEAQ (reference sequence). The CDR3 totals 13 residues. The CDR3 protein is CASSLRDGNEQLF. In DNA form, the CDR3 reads TGTGCCAGCAGCCTCCGGGACGGCAATGAGCAGCTCTTC.

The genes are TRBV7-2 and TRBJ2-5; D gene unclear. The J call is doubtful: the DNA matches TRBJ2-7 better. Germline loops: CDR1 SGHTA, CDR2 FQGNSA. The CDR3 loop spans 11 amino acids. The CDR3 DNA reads TGTGCCAGCAGCAACCACCACGAGCAGTACTTC. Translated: CASSNHHEQYF.

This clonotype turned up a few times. Here the CDR3 reads CAISDSGGYTGELFF. CDR3 DNA: TGTGCCATCAGTGACAGCGGGGGCTACACCGGGGAGCTGTTTTTT. The rearrangement uses TRBV10-3 and TRBJ2-2, with 8 bases lining up with TRBD2. V shed 3 bases and J 3 bases; nucleotides not matched to a gene: 3. CDR3 length: 15 amino acids. CDR1 ENHRY and CDR2 SYGVKD come from the germline V gene.

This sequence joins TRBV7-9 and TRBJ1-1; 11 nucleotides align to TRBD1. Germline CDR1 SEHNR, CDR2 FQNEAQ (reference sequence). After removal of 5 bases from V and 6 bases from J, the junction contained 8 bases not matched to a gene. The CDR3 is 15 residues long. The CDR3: CASSPGQGAVAEAFF. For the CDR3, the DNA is TGTGCCAGCAGCCCCGGACAGGGGGCGGTCGCTGAAGCTTTCTTT.

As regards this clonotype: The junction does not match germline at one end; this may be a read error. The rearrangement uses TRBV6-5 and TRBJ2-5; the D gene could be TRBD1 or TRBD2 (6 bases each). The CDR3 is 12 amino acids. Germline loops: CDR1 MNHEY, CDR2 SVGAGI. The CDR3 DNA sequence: TGTGCCAGCACTTCCGGCGCGGGACACTTAGTCTTC. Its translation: CASTSGAGHLVF.

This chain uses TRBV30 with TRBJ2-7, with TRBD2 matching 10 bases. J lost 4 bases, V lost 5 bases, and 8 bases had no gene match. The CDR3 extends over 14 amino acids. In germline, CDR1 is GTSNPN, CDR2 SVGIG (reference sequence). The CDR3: CAWGSAGGSYEQYF. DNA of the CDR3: TGTGCCTGGGGCTCAGCGGGAGGGTCGTACGAGCAGTACTTC.

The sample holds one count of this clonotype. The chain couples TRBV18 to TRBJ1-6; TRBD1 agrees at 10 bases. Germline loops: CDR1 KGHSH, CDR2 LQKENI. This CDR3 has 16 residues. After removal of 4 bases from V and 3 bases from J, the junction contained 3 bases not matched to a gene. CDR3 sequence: CASSRQGAGYNSPLHF. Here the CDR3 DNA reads TGTGCCAGCTCACGACAGGGGGCCGGCTATAATTCACCCCTCCACTTT.

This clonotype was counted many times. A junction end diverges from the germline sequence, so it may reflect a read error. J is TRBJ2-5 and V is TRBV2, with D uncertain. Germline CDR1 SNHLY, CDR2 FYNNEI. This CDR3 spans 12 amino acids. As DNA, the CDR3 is TGCGCCAGCAGTGAGGTGGGAGAGACCCAGTACTTC. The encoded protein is CASSEVGETQYF.

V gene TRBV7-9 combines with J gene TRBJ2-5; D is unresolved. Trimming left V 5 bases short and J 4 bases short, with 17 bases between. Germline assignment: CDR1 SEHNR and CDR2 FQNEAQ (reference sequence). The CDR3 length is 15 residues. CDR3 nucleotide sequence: TGTGCCAGCAGCCACGTCTGGAGCTCCCCAGAGACCCAGTACTTC. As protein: CASSHVWSSPETQYF.

CDR3 protein: CSASRVEGNIQYF. CDR3 DNA sequence: TGCAGTGCTAGTCGGGTGGAGGGAAACATTCAGTACTTC. The chain is built from TRBV20-1 and TRBJ2-4; TRBD2 might be the D (6 bases). V lost 3 bases and J 6 bases, leaving 12 bases between the germline ends. This CDR3 contains 13 residues. Germline CDR1 DFQATT, CDR2 SNEGSKA (reference sequence).

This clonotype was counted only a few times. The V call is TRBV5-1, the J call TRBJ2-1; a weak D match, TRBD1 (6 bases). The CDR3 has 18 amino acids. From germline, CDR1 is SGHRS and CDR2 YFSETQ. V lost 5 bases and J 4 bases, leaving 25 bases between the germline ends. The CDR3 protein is CASSNRALAPPLYNEQFF. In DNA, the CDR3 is TGCGCCAGCAGTAACAGGGCCCTCGCCCCTCCTTTGTACAATGAGCAGTTCTTC.

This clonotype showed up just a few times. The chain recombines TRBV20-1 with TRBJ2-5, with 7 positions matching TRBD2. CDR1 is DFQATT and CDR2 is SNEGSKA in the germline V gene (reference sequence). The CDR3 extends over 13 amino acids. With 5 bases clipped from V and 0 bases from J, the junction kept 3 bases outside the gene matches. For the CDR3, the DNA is TGCAGTGCTCGGGGGACTAACCAAGAGACCCAGTACTTC. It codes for CSARGTNQETQYF.

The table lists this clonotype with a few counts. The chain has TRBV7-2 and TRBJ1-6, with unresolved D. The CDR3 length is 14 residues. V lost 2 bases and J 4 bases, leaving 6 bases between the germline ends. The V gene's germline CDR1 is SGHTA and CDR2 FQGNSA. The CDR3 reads CASSLTGYNSPLHF. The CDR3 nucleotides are TGTGCCAGCAGCTTAACGGGTTATAATTCACCCCTCCACTTT.

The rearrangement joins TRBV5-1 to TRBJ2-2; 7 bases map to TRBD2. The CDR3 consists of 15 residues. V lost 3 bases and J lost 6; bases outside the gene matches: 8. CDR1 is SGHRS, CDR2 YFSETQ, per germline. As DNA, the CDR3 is TGCGCCAGCAGCTCGCGGGAGATGGGGGCCGGGGAGCTGTTTTTT. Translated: CASSSREMGAGELFF.

The CDR3 bases are TGTGCCACCAGTGATTTGCCGGGCCCGGAATACTTC. This sequence encodes CATSDLPGPEYF. The chain recombines TRBV24-1 with TRBJ2-5; D unclear. CDR3 length: 12 amino acids. Germline CDR1 is KGHDR and CDR2 is SFDVKD. The V gene lost 0 bases and the J gene lost 14 bases, with 12 bases spanning the gap.

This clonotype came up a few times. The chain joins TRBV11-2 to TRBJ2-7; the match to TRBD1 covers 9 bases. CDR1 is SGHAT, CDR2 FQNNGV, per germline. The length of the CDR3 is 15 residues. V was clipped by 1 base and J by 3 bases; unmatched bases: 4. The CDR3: CASSLVDRGFYEQYF. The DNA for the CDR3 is TGTGCCAGCAGCTTAGTGGACAGGGGATTCTACGAGCAGTACTTC. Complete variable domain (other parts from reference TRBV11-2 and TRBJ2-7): EAGVAQSPRYKIIEKRQSVAFWCNPISGHATLYWYQQILGQGPKLLIQFQNNGVVDDSQLPKDRFSAERLKGVDSTLKIQPAKLEDSAVYLCASSLVDRGFYEQYFGPGTRLTVT.

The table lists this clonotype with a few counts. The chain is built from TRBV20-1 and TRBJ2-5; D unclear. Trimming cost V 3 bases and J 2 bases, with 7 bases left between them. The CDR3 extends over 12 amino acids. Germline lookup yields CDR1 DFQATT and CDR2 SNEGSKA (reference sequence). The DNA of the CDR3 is TGCAGTGCTAGTGCGGCACAAGAGACCCAGTACTTC. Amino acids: CSASAAQETQYF.